These 9 T cell receptor beta chains came from one sample sequenced in a study of cytotoxic CD8 clonotypes in ibrutinib-treated CLL. Data came from immunoSEQ multiplex PCR; TCRdb stores just in-frame clones and leaves some out. The table lists more than 85,000 clones, more than 70% of them singletons. Material: PBMCs, obtained after 24 months of ibrutinib treatment. The receptors were sampled from a human donor with chronic lymphocytic leukemia.

This chain connects TRBV7-8 to TRBJ1-2; 9 positions match TRBD1. The CDR3 runs 16 residues. Losses at the gene ends were 1 base for V and 8 bases for J; bases not matched to a gene: 11. CDR1 and CDR2 from the germline V gene are SGHVS and FQNEAQ. CDR3 amino acids: CASSLGSPGTGIGYTF. CDR3 DNA: TGTGCCAGCAGCTTAGGGAGCCCCGGGACAGGGATAGGCTACACCTTC.

This rearrangement joins TRBV5-8 to TRBJ2-3; 9 nucleotides agree with TRBD1. The J segment lost 3 bases and the V segment lost 4 bases, leaving 6 bases of the junction unmatched. Germline-derived CDR1 and CDR2 are SGHTS and YDEGEE. The CDR3 runs 15 residues. The CDR3 reads CASSSWDRATDTQYF. CDR3 DNA sequence: TGTGCCAGCAGCAGTTGGGACAGGGCTACAGATACGCAGTATTTT.

This clone was seen more than once but under ten times. This chain joins TRBV30 and TRBJ1-2; 7 bases are shared with TRBD1. This CDR3 comprises 14 residues. With V trimmed by 3 bases and J by 5 bases, 9 bases remained unmatched. The germline gives CDR1 GTSNPN, CDR2 SVGIG (reference sequence). The CDR3 bases are TGTGCCTGGAGGAAAGCCGGGACAGATTATGGCTACACCTTC. The encoded protein is CAWRKAGTDYGYTF.

This chain uses TRBV18 with TRBJ1-1, with 8 bases that match TRBD1. CDR1 and CDR2 (germline): KGHSH, LQKENI. The V and J ends lost 1 base and 1 base, in that order; junction bases with no gene match: 2. CDR3 length equals 15 residues. For the CDR3, the DNA is TGTGCCAGCTCACCACGGACAGGGAGGAACACTGAAGCTTTCTTT. Its translation is CASSPRTGRNTEAFF.

V gene TRBV7-2 combines with J gene TRBJ2-3, with unresolved D. Per the germline V gene, CDR1 is SGHTA and CDR2 is FQGNSA. V was pared by 2 bases and J by 11 bases, with 11 bases between. This CDR3 spans 12 amino acids. The DNA for the CDR3 is TGTGCCAGCAGCTTAATGGTGCAGCAGCAGTATTTT. Translated: CASSLMVQQQYF. Together with reference TRBV7-2 and TRBJ2-3, the CDR3 gives the full variable domain: GAGVSQSPSNKVTEKGKDVELRCDPISGHTALYWYRQSLGQGLEFLIYFQGNSAPDKSGLPSDRFSAERTGGSVSTLTIQRTQQEDSAVYLCASSLMVQQQYFGPGTRLTVL.

V is TRBV19 and J is TRBJ1-5; D is ambiguous. Germline-derived CDR1 and CDR2 are LNHDA and SQIVND (reference sequence). CDR3 length: 15 residues. Trimming took off 4 bases at V and 2 bases at J, with 12 bases between the two ends. The DNA of the CDR3 is TGTGCCAGTAGTAGTCCACCTCAGGGCAATCAGCCCCAGCATTTT. Its protein is CASSSPPQGNQPQHF.

The chain has TRBV6-1 and TRBJ2-7; tentative D call: TRBD2 (5 bases). CDR3 length: 14 amino acids. The V gene's germline CDR1 is MNHNS and CDR2 SASEGT. Trimming took 2 bases from V and 0 from J, leaving 8 bases between them. The CDR3 coding sequence is TGTGCCAGCAGTGAACGGAGGAGCTCCTACGAGCAGTACTTC. It translates to CASSERRSSYEQYF.

The V gene is TRBV19, the J gene TRBJ2-7; 12 positions agree with TRBD2. J was trimmed by 3 bases and V by 5 bases; bases with no gene match: 2. From germline, CDR1 is LNHDA and CDR2 SQIVND (reference sequence). CDR3 size: 14 residues. The CDR3 bases are TGTGCCAGTAGTGCGGGACTAGCGGGCTACGAGCAGTACTTC. It is translated as CASSAGLAGYEQYF.

This clone was picked up one time. The chain is built from TRBV6-4 and TRBJ2-1; D call uncertain. Germline V CDR1 and CDR2: MRHNA, SNTAGT. This CDR3 comprises 17 residues. V gave up 2 bases and J gave up 1 base, with 15 bases separating them. The CDR3 DNA sequence: TGTGCCAGCAGTGACGAGCGCCGTCGTATATCCTACAATGAGCAGTTCTTC. Translating gives CASSDERRRISYNEQFF.